This TCR beta chain was recorded in a study of PD-1 blockade in classical Hodgkin lymphoma. Regarding the study as a whole: The authors have not defined what causes the repertoire differences, possibly disease activity or prior therapy. Patients starting nivolumab under 1 year after ASCT were excluded. Patients newly diagnosed and complete responders had comparable baseline diversity.

Concerning this clone: What it binds is unknown.

V was pared by 5 bases and J by 1 base, with 12 bases between. CDR1 and CDR2 from the germline V gene are SQVTM and ANQGSEA. The CDR3 runs to 15 residues. Time point denoted: cycle 4 day 1 (C4D1), after five to seven weeks of nivolumab. Relapses following autologous stem cell transplantation were seen in all patients, with brentuximab vedotin exposure varying. Classification of best responses gave complete response, partial response or progressive disease. The data were produced by immunoSEQ multiplex PCR, yet TCRdb's version contains in-frame clones alone and is incomplete. The sample has roughly 39,000 clones, 77% seen once.

The sequences come from peripheral blood mononuclear cells (PBMCs), collected before the fourth cycle of nivolumab. This clonotype originated in a human donor with classical Hodgkin lymphoma. The rearrangement links TRBV29-1 to TRBJ1-6; maybe TRBD1 (5 bases). The CDR3 region is CSVSRGGSYNSPLHF. As DNA, the CDR3 is TGCAGCGTTAGTCGGGGGGGGTCCTATAATTCACCCCTCCACTTT. The full variable domain, its missing parts supplied by reference TRBV29-1 and TRBJ1-6, is SAVISQKPSRDICQRGTSLTIQCQVDSQVTMMFWYRQQPGQSLTLIATANQGSEATYESGFVIDKFPISRPNLTFSTLTVSNMSPEDSSIYLCSVSRGGSYNSPLHFGNGTRLTVT.